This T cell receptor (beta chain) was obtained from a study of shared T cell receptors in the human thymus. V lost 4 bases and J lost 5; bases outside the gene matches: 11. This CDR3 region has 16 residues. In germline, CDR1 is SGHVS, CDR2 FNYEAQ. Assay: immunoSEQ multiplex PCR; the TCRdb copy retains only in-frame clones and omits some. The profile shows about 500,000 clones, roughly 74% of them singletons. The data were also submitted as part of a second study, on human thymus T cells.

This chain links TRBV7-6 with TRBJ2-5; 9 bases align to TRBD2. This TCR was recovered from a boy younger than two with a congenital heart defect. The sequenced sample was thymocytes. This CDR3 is CASSYLAGPGGETQYF. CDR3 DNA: TGTGCCAGCAGCTACCTAGCGGGGCCCGGGGGGGAGACCCAGTACTTC.